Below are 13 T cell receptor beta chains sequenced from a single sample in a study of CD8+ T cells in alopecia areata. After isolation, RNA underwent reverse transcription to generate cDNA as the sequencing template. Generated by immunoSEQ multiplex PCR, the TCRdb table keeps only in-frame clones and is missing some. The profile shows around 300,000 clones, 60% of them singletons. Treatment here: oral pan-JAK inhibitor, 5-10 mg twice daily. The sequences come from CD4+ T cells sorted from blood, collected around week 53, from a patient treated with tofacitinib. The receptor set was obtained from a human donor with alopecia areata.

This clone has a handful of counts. CDR3 DNA: TGTGCCAGCAGCAGACAGGGTGGCACAGATACGCAGTATTTT. This sequence encodes CASSRQGGTDTQYF. J is TRBJ2-3 and V is TRBV7-3; TRBD1 matches 7 bases. After removal of 5 bases from V and 1 base from J, the junction contained 3 bases not matched to a gene. The CDR3 is 14 residues long. The germline V gene has CDR1 SGHTA and CDR2 FQGTGA.

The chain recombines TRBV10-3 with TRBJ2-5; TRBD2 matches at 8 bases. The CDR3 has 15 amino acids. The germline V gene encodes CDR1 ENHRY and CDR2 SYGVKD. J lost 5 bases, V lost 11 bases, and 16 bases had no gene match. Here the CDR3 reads CAGPGRGGGEETQYF. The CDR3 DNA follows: TGTGCCGGCCCGGGTCGGGGGGGCGGAGAGGAGACCCAGTACTTC.

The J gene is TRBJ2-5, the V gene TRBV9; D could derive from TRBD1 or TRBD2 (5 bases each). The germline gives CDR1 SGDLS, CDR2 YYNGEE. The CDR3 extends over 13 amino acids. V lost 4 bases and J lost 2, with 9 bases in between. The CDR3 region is CASSPGPQETQYF. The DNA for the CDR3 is TGTGCCAGCAGCCCGGGACCGCAAGAGACCCAGTACTTC.

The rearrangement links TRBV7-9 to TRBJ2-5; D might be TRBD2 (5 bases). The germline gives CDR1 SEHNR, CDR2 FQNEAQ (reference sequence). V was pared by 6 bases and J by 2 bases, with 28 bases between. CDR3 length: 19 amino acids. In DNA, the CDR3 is TGTGCCAGCAGTTTCCCGGGGATGATGGGGAGACTGAATCAAGAGACCCAGTACTTC. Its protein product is CASSFPGMMGRLNQETQYF.

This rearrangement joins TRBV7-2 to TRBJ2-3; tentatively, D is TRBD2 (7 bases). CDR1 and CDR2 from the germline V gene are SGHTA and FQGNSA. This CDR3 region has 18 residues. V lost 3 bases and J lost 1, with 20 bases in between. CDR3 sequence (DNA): TGTGCCAGCAGCTTCTTCGGGGGGCAGGGGCCCGGCACAGATACGCAGTATTTT. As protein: CASSFFGGQGPGTDTQYF.

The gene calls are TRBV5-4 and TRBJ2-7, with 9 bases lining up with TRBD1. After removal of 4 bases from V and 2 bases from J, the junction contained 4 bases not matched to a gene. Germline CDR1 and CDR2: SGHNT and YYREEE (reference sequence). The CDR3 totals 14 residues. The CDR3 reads CASSAGTGTYEQYF. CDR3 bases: TGTGCCAGCAGCGCCGGGACAGGGACCTACGAGCAGTACTTC. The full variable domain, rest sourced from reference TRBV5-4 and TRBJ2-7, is ETGVTQSPTHLIKTRGQQVTLRCSSQSGHNTVSWYQQALGQGPQFIFQYYREEENGRGNFPPRFSGLQFPNYSSELNVNALELDDSALYLCASSAGTGTYEQYFGPGTRLTVT.

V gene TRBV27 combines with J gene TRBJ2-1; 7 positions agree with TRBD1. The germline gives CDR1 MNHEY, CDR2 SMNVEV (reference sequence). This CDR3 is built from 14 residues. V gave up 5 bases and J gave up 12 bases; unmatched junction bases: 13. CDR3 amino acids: CASSHGQARLPQFF. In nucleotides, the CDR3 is TGTGCCAGCAGTCACGGACAGGCTCGACTCCCGCAGTTCTTC.

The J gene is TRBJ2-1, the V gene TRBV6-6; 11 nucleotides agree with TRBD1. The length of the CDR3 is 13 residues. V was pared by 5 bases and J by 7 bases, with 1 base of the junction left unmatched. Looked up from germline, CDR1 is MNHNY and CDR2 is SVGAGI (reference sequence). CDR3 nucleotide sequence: TGTGCCAGCAGTGGGACAGGGGGGAATGAGCAGTTCTTC. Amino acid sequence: CASSGTGGNEQFF.

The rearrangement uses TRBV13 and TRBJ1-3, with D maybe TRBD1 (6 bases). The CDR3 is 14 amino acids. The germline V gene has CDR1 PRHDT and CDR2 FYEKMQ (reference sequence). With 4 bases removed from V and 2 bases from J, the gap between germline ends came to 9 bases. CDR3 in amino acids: CASSSGQTGNTIYF. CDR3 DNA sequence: TGTGCCAGCAGCTCCGGACAGACTGGAAACACCATATATTTT.

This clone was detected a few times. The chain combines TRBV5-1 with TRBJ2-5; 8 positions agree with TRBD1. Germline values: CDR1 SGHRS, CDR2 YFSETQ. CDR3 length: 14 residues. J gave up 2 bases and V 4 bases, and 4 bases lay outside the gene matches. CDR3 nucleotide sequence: TGCGCCAGCAGCGGACAGGGTTTACAAGAGACCCAGTACTTC. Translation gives CASSGQGLQETQYF. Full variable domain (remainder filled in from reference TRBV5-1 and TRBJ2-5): KAGVTQTPRYLIKTRGQQVTLSCSPISGHRSVSWYQQTPGQGLQFLFEYFSETQRNKGNFPGRFSGRQFSNSRSEMNVSTLELGDSALYLCASSGQGLQETQYFGPGTRLLVL.

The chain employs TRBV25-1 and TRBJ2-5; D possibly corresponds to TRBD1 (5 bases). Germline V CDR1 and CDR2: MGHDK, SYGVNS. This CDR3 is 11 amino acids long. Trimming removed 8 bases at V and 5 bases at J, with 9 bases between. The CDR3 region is CASQGWETQYF. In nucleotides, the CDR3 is TGTGCCAGCCAGGGATGGGAGACCCAGTACTTC.

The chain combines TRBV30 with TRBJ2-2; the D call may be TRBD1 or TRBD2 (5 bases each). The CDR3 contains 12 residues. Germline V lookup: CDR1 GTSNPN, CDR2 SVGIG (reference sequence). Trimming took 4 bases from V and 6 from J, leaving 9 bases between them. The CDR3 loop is CAWNEGSGELFF. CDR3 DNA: TGTGCCTGGAATGAGGGGTCCGGGGAGCTGTTTTTT.

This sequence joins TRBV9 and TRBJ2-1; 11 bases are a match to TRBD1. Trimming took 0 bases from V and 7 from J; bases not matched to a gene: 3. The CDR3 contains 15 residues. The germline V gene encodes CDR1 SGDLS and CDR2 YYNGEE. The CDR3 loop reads CASSVGGTGGNEQFF. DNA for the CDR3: TGTGCCAGCAGCGTAGGAGGGACAGGGGGAAATGAGCAGTTCTTC.